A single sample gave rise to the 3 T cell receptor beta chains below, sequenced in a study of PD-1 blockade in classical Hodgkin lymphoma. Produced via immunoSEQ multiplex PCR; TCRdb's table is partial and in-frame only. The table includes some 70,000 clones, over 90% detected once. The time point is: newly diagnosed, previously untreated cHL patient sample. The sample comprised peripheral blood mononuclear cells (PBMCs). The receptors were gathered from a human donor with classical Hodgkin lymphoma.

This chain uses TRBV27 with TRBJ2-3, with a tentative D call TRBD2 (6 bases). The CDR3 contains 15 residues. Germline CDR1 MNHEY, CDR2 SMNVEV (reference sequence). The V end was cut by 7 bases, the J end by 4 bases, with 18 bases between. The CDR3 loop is CASNSPGLGADTQYF. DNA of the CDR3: TGTGCCAGCAATTCCCCGGGACTCGGTGCAGATACGCAGTATTTT.

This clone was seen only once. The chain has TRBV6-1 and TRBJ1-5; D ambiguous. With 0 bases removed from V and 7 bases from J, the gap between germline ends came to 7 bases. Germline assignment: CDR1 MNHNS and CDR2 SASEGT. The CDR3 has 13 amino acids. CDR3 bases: TGTGCCAGCAGTGAAGCGCGGCAGCAGCCCCAGCATTTT. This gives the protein CASSEARQQPQHF.

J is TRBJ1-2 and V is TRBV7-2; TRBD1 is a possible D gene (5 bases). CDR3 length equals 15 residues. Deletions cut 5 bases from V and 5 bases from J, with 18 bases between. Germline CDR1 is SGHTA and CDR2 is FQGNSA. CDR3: CASSPRERGPYGYTF. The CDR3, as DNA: TGTGCCAGCAGCCCGAGGGAGAGGGGACCTTATGGCTACACCTTC.